The sequence of this T cell receptor (beta chain) was determined in a study of cytomegalovirus exposure and HLA in healthy donors (dated by TCRdb to 2017 to 2019). A note on the overall study: An earlier analysis of several hundred of the donors reported roughly 300 Gb of sequence data and approximately 110 million unique TCR beta sequences from some 180 million T cells. Around 330 gigabases of sequencing data and approximately 92 million unique TCR sequences made up an early release that covered several hundred HLA-typed donors. Rather than using new phenotypic data, the later analysis identified candidate immune exposures from TCR beta sequences and from how often those sequences occurred across donors. Four to six DR-DQ haplotypes were handled as single units for association and clustering, since linkage in the cohort was strong. The number of donors typed differed by locus, with roughly 620-630 for A, B, C, DRB1 and DQB1, approximately 500 for DQA1, 600 to 610 for DPA1, and some 440 for DPB1. The study combined high-throughput TCR immunosequencing, statistical association of individual TCRs with disease status, and machine learning to predict cytomegalovirus infection status. The study aimed to test whether cataloging public T cell receptors could reveal signatures of past pathogen exposure. In a later genetic analysis, genome-wide SNP genotypes for about 65% of the roughly 700 donors were used, and that subset was treated as a discovery cohort. Among under 450 genotyped donors of the cohort, an average of approximately 250,000 unique TCR beta nucleotide sequences were sequenced per donor, around 18% of them non-productive. Alongside the repertoire data, information on donor age, sex, ethnicity and CMV serostatus was compiled. The study profiled the T cell repertoires of 666 subjects by immunosequencing and related them to cytomegalovirus serostatus. Along with the approximately 700-subject first cohort, a separate validation cohort of more than 90 different subjects was used. HLA typing covered class I and class II loci at four-digit resolution. A later analysis re-examined previously published TCR beta repertoires from about 700 donors and added high-resolution HLA genotyping to investigate patterns of TCR occurrence. An earlier analysis of nearly 600 of the donors applied high-throughput TCR beta sequencing to assess whether each TCR beta V gene segment acted as functional or pseudogenic. All discovery cohort repertoires had been generated on a single sequencing platform. Of the roughly 410 genotyped donors, 65% to 90% were placed in the genetic ancestry cluster associated with self-reported Caucasian donors. Overall study results and their limits: Because counts were too low, roughly 16 rarely observed V segments, including chromosome 9 orphons, were left out of the earlier analysis of over 550 of the donors. According to a later analysis, parvovirus B19, influenza, CMV and Epstein-Barr virus appeared linked to several top co-occurrence clusters. HLA typing was unavailable for some donors at each locus, so association tests used only the typed subset. A later genetic analysis reported fewer N-insertions in productive TCRs among donors in an Asian-associated ancestry cluster than the roughly 650-donor mean. A later analysis associated 16,951 TCR beta sequences with specific HLA alleles at a false discovery rate of 0.05. Immune exposure information for the cohort was limited to CMV serostatus. In a later genetic analysis, a missense DCLRE1C variant was associated with V-gene and J-gene trimming of TCR beta chains, and the association was replicated in an independent cohort. In an earlier analysis of around 600 of the donors, most TCR beta V segments were observed in productive rearrangements about 90% or about 30% of the time, broadly matching IMGT annotations. The 87-base-pair reads could not distinguish some IMGT-functional V segments, including TRBV6-2 and TRBV6-3, so those segments were excluded. The cohort was sequenced for TCR beta chains only, and without alpha or paired-chain data the features that could be detected were limited. Assigning TCR associations to individual alleles was difficult when HLA alleles, especially DR and DQ, strongly co-occurred. In both the original and validation cohorts, the classifier was reported to diagnose cytomegalovirus status with high specificity and sensitivity. Most CMV-associated TCR beta chains appeared to be HLA-restricted in a later analysis, and the HLA associations seemed to be driven largely by CMV exposure. The sequencing pipeline was judged likely to have produced a cluster of highly shared sequence variants as a technical artifact. In a later analysis, HLA-associated TCR beta chains were found to be more clonally expanded and to have lower generation probabilities than equally common non-associated chains. While some public TCRs were present in many individuals, most TCR sequences turned up only very rarely across donors. In the study, 150 to 200 TCR beta chains were listed as associated with cytomegalovirus. A further reported finding was that TCR beta sequences accurately predicted the HLA-A and HLA-B alleles for most subjects in the first cohort. In a later analysis, TCR association rates were found to vary across HLA loci, with the most associated TCRs seen for DRB1 alleles and the fewest for HLA-C alleles. Roughly uniform sequencing depth across donors was assumed in presence/absence analyses, although this assumption may not hold. Linkage disequilibrium might explain the correlated functional status among segregating V segments, but an unknown experimental factor could not be ruled out. The authors suggested that the approach could potentially be extended to other disease states and immunological phenotypes. A few of the identified cytomegalovirus-associated TCR beta chains were confirmed in vitro to be specific for cytomegalovirus antigens.

Details on this clone: The target of this receptor is not known. Per-base qualities were not stored, and no clone one base away is much larger.

Deletion took 2 bases off V and 3 bases off J, with a span of 11 bases between the germline ends. Based on the germline V gene (reference sequence), the CDR1 and CDR2 sequences are SEHNR and FQNEAQ. The CDR3 covers 15 residues, taking in both the cysteine and the phenylalanine. Just CDR3 DNA is preserved here, 45 bases in frame from base 1. The library was obtained by the immunoSEQ multiplex PCR assay. The multiplex PCR relied on a mix of 60 forward primers for TCR Vbeta segments and 13 reverse primers for TCR Jbeta segments. The CDR3 region of rearranged TCR beta genes was amplified from genomic DNA by a multiplex PCR assay. The Illumina HiSeq System was used to sequence the amplified TCR beta libraries as 87-base-pair reads. As for the authors' bioinformatics: A later analysis counted approximately 84 million unique TCR beta chains across the 650 to 800 repertoires, and some 11 million of these chains were shared by at least two donors. A nearest-neighbor algorithm error-corrected the raw reads and collapsed the reads into unique sequences, merging closely related sequences to remove PCR and sequencing errors. V, D and J gene segments were assigned by aligning CDR3 sequences to IMGT reference sequences. For a sequence to be retained, a match of at least six nucleotides to both a V gene segment and a J gene segment was required. Rearrangements were called productive when the CDR3 lacked stop codons and stayed in frame with V and J; all others were non-productive. CDR3 was defined according to IMGT convention as the region running from the second conserved V-encoded cysteine to the conserved J-encoded phenylalanine. The earlier analysis of some 540 of the donors excluded any sequence lacking an unambiguous match to a single V gene segment. In an earlier analysis of a few hundred of the donors, V segments were called functional above 56.7% productive rearrangements and were called segregating when the between-donor standard deviation exceeded 5%. A statistical classification framework was built for diagnosing cytomegalovirus status from the catalog of TCR beta chain sequences. In a later analysis, V and J genes were assigned by comparing TCR nucleotide sequences against IMGT/GENE-DB human TR gene sequences. In a later analysis, CDR3 sequences and most-parsimonious VDJ recombination scenarios were assigned using the TCRdist pipeline. In a later analysis, every TCR beta chain was defined by the combination of its CDR3 amino acid sequence and its V-gene family, and reads without a unique V-gene family were dropped. A later analysis removed 600 or so highly shared, low-generation-probability nucleotide sequences to deal with suspected cross-contamination and a sequencing artifact. In a later analysis, a clonal expansion index was calculated for each public chain from normalized within-repertoire ranks of inferred template counts. In a later analysis, generation probabilities were computed with a VDJ recombination model fitted to out-of-frame rearrangements, and the resulting probabilities were checked against IGoR. Hypergeometric tests were used in a later analysis to score TCR-TCR, TCR-HLA and TCR-CMV co-occurrence, with a repertoire-size bias correction applied to the TCR pairs. A later analysis estimated false discovery rates by permuting HLA or CMV assignments 20 times. In a later analysis, co-occurring TCRs were grouped using DBSCAN, with TCRdist sequence similarity added in when clustering inside HLA-allele-positive subsets. Repertoires with fewer than 30,000 or more than 120,000 public chains were left out of co-occurrence clustering, as were about five repertoires with anomalous nucleotide sharing. TCRdb re-hosts the immuneACCESS table, in-frame sequences only. Its copies lack some clones; in the studies checked, an unresolved V gene accounts for under half of them, and the cause for the rest is not known. V and J calls and clone size are those listed in that table; D and trimming were worked out from the DNA. In this sample the table shows just under 95,000 clones, around 77% of which occur a single time. The ten largest clones represent approximately 7.4% of the sample.

The cohort was made up of around 720 healthy bone marrow donors. All cohort members were sampled while nominally healthy, although unrecorded immune exposures were likely present. The donor was CMV seropositive and was included in the group of 250 to 300 seropositive cohort members. A peripheral blood sample was provided by each donor, and peripheral blood mononuclear cells were used for TCR beta sequencing. The Qiagen DNeasy Blood Extraction Kit was used to extract genomic DNA from the blood cell samples. Here the chain combines TRBV7-9 and TRBJ1-3; TRBD1 could be the D gene, as 6 bases match. Sequencing was carried out using PBMCs. The source of this sequence is a man between 50 and 59 years old in good health and CMV-seropositive. For the CDR3, the sequence is CASSLSRGDGNTIYF. The DNA sequence is given as TGTGCCAGCAGCTTATCCAGGGGAGATGGAAACACCATATATTTT.